The 17 T cell receptor beta chains below were found in one sample sequenced in a study of shared clonotypes between healthy human individuals. Terminally differentiated effector memory CD45RA+ cells were excluded by CCR7 positive selection of CD45RO-negative cells. The protocol was immunoSEQ multiplex PCR, while the TCRdb copy is restricted to in-frame clones and leaves out a portion. Seen here are around 2,100,000 clones, over 85% observed once, and the top ten hold more than 0.95%. The sample taken for sequencing was naive CD8+ T cells sorted from blood. These receptors originate from a man younger than 30 in good health.

The chain is built from TRBV7-9 and TRBJ1-2, with D perhaps TRBD1 (6 bases). From germline, CDR1 is SEHNR and CDR2 FQNEAQ (reference sequence). Trimming removed 5 bases from V and 7 bases from J, with 14 bases in between. The CDR3 extends over 13 amino acids. The CDR3 reads CASSVTGLAGYTF. The CDR3 bases are TGTGCCAGCAGCGTAACAGGGCTGGCTGGCTACACCTTC.

The chain recombines TRBV4-1 with TRBJ2-7; perhaps D is TRBD1 or TRBD2 (5 bases each). CDR3 size: 14 residues. Trimming removed 3 bases from V and 6 bases from J, with 15 bases in between. Germline V gives CDR1 MGHRA, CDR2 YSYEKL. In DNA, the CDR3 is TGCGCCAGCAGCCATTTTACAGGAGGCGGCGAGCAGTACTTC. Protein product: CASSHFTGGGEQYF.

This clone was detected only once. The sample carries other DNA sequences with the same CDR3. The V call is TRBV19, the J call TRBJ2-1; 9 bases align to TRBD2. After removal of 4 bases from V and 0 bases from J, the junction contained 1 base not matched to a gene. Germline V gene lookup returns CDR1 LNHDA and CDR2 SQIVND (reference sequence). The CDR3 contains 15 residues. CDR3 DNA: TGTGCCAGTAGTACGACTAGCGGCTCCTACAATGAGCAGTTCTTC. It encodes CASSTTSGSYNEQFF.

This rearrangement joins TRBV6-1 to TRBJ2-1; no clear D gene. This CDR3 is 16 amino acids long. The V gene's germline CDR1 is MNHNS and CDR2 SASEGT. V was pared by 2 bases and J by 1 base, with 12 bases between. CDR3 residues: CASSELGGWSYNEQFF. Written as DNA, the CDR3 is TGTGCCAGCAGTGAATTAGGCGGTTGGTCCTACAATGAGCAGTTCTTC.

The chain carries TRBV27 and TRBJ2-7; possibly TRBD2 for D (5 bases). Germline loops: CDR1 MNHEY, CDR2 SMNVEV (reference sequence). V dropped 4 bases and J dropped 0 bases, with 10 bases sitting between them. This CDR3 spans 14 amino acids. This chain's CDR3 is CASSSIGISYEQYF. Here the CDR3 DNA reads TGTGCCAGCAGTTCCATCGGGATCTCCTACGAGCAGTACTTC.

V is TRBV2 and J is TRBJ1-2; D is unresolved. The CDR3 totals 16 residues. The germline V gene encodes CDR1 SNHLY and CDR2 FYNNEI. Between the trimmed V and J ends, which lost 4 bases and 0 bases, there was a span of 15 bases. The CDR3 DNA is TGTGCCAGCAGTGTAGCGATCTCTACTTCTAACTATGGCTACACCTTC. Amino acid sequence: CASSVAISTSNYGYTF.

This clone occurred once. This chain joins TRBV2 and TRBJ2-7, with TRBD1 matching 8 bases. After removal of 1 base from V and 2 bases from J, the junction contained 4 bases not matched to a gene. Germline lookup yields CDR1 SNHLY and CDR2 FYNNEI. The CDR3 is made up of 15 amino acids. The CDR3 DNA reads TGTGCCAGCAGTGAAGGGCCAGGGGGCCCCTACGAGCAGTACTTC. It specifies CASSEGPGGPYEQYF.

This clone came up once. The chain couples TRBV2 to TRBJ2-7; a weak D match, TRBD1 (6 bases). The germline V gene has CDR1 SNHLY and CDR2 FYNNEI. CDR3 length: 13 amino acids. Trimming stripped 6 bases from V and 4 bases from J, with 13 bases between. CDR3 in DNA: TGTGCCAGCAGACCGGGACACAGGTACGAGCAGTACTTC. Translated, it gives CASRPGHRYEQYF.

The rearrangement joins TRBV7-8 to TRBJ2-7, with 8 bases that match TRBD1. The CDR3 loop spans 14 amino acids. V was clipped by 1 base and J by 7 bases; unmatched bases: 6. The germline V gene encodes CDR1 SGHVS and CDR2 FQNEAQ. CDR3 sequence (DNA): TGTGCCAGCAGCTTAGGTGACAGGGGATGGGAGCAGTACTTC. Its protein product is CASSLGDRGWEQYF. Together with reference TRBV7-8 and TRBJ2-7, the CDR3 gives the full variable domain: GAGVSQSPRYKVAKRGQDVALRCDPISGHVSLFWYQQALGQGPEFLTYFQNEAQLDKSGLPSDRFFAERPEGSVSTLKIQRTQQEDSAVYLCASSLGDRGWEQYFGPGTRLTVT.

The gene calls are TRBV19 and TRBJ1-1, with TRBD1 matching 7 bases. The J segment lost 3 bases and the V segment lost 5 bases, leaving 12 bases of the junction unmatched. The CDR3 has 16 residues. Germline V gene data show CDR1 as LNHDA and CDR2 as SQIVND (reference sequence). The CDR3 region has the DNA TGTGCCAGTAGTCGAAACAGGGGTCGGGAAGACACTGAAGCTTTCTTT. This translates into CASSRNRGREDTEAFF. Full variable domain (remainder filled in from reference TRBV19 and TRBJ1-1): DGGITQSPKYLFRKEGQNVTLSCEQNLNHDAMYWYRQDPGQGLRLIYYSQIVNDFQKGDIAEGYSVSREKKESFPLTVTSAQKNPTAFYLCASSRNRGREDTEAFFGQGTRLTVV.

J is TRBJ2-3 and V is TRBV30; 7 bases match TRBD2. This CDR3 contains 16 residues. Germline loops: CDR1 GTSNPN, CDR2 SVGIG (reference sequence). V was clipped by 1 base and J by 0 bases; unmatched bases: 7. The CDR3 reads CAWSGRLAASTDTQYF. CDR3 DNA sequence: TGTGCCTGGAGTGGCCGACTAGCTGCTAGCACAGATACGCAGTATTTT.

This clone was seen only once. This chain links TRBV19 with TRBJ1-2; 9 bases are a match to TRBD1. Looked up from germline, CDR1 is LNHDA and CDR2 is SQIVND (reference sequence). V shed 2 bases, J shed 1 base, and the junction held 5 bases outside the gene matches. CDR3 length: 16 residues. CDR3 DNA: TGTGCCAGTAGTATAAACTCGGGACAGGGTAACTATGGCTACACCTTC. Translating gives CASSINSGQGNYGYTF.

The CDR3 nucleotides are TGTGCCAGCAGTCCAAGTGTGAGACCCCAGCATTTT. Protein sequence: CASSPSVRPQHF. This chain joins TRBV28 and TRBJ1-5, with D uncertain. Trimming took 5 bases from V and 10 from J, leaving 12 bases between them. This CDR3 contains 12 residues. Germline V gene data show CDR1 as MDHEN and CDR2 as SYDVKM. Combining the CDR3 with reference TRBV28 and TRBJ1-5 gives the whole variable domain DVKVTQSSRYLVKRTGEKVFLECVQDMDHENMFWYRQDPGLGLRLIYFSYDVKMKEKGDIPEGYSVSREKKERFSLILESASTNQTSMYLCASSPSVRPQHFGDGTRLSIL.

The chain has TRBV9 and TRBJ2-7; 7 positions agree with TRBD1. With 0 bases clipped from V and 10 bases from J, the junction kept 7 bases outside the gene matches. The CDR3 extends over 13 amino acids. Germline V gene data show CDR1 as SGDLS and CDR2 as YYNGEE. This chain's CDR3 is CASSVVPGQPQYF. CDR3 coding DNA: TGTGCCAGCAGCGTAGTTCCGGGACAGCCTCAGTACTTC.

This chain uses TRBV27 with TRBJ2-5; 7 bases align to TRBD1. The CDR3 covers 15 residues. In germline, CDR1 is MNHEY, CDR2 SMNVEV (reference sequence). V dropped 1 base and J dropped 4; count of bases not matched to a gene: 6. The CDR3 nucleotides read TGTGCCAGCAGTTTATTACTTCAGGGGGTAGAGACCCAGTACTTC. The encoded protein is CASSLLLQGVETQYF.

In its sample, this clone was seen once. The chain employs TRBV4-3 and TRBJ2-7; 9 nucleotides match TRBD1. V lost 4 bases, J lost 4 bases, and 8 bases stayed unmatched. In germline, CDR1 is LGHNA, CDR2 YSLEER. The CDR3 has 15 amino acids. For the CDR3, the DNA is TGCGCCAGCAGCCCCGGGACAGGGAATCGATACGAGCAGTACTTC. Residues: CASSPGTGNRYEQYF.

The chain links TRBV4-1 to TRBJ1-2; D gene ambiguous. Trimming cost V 4 bases and J 4 bases, with 16 bases left between them. This CDR3 is 15 amino acids long. Germline lookup yields CDR1 MGHRA and CDR2 YSYEKL. The DNA for the CDR3 is TGCGCCAGCAGCCGGCCTGGGGAAACGGGCTATGGCTACACCTTC. Protein: CASSRPGETGYGYTF.